One TCR beta chain is described in this entry. This clonotype came up once. Its recognized antigen is unknown. No base quality values were provided; no much bigger clone lies one nucleotide off. The data were obtained in a study of post-analysis software for immune sequencing data (dated by TCRdb to between 2015 and 2016). Regarding the study in general: Relapsing-remitting, secondary progressive and progressive-relapsing multiple sclerosis were recorded as disease courses, and subtype annotation was lacking for some patients. The patient repertoires were set against around eleven previously published healthy control repertoires from donors whose ages ranged from 6 to 25 years. A subset of samples was prepared in parallel using single-end sample barcoding, then pooled and co-amplified after Illumina adapter ligation.

Libraries were built with PCR. Sequencing took place on an Illumina HiSeq 2500. Unique molecular identifiers were incorporated into TCR beta cDNA libraries to reduce PCR and sequencing biases. About 500,000 cDNA molecules were obtained for every 1 to 10 million input T cells, so each molecule roughly corresponded to one T cell. The patient libraries were prepared and sequenced using the same protocol as the earlier healthy control dataset. Samples belonging to the same batch were prepared together, multiplexed and sequenced on a shared HiSeq lane. The paper's data handling went like this. MIGEC was used to process the raw barcoded reads, and molecular identifier groups with only a single read were discarded before consensus assembly and CDR3 extraction. Clonotype tables were post-analysed with VDJtools, and diversity was normalized by down-sampling all datasets to the smallest sample size. In repertoire overlap clustering, CDR3 amino acid sequences, but not nucleotide sequences, were matched to correct batch-related cross-sample contamination. TCRdb redid the processing of the public reads, applying fastp at Q25 and MiXCR, and retained in-frame beta chains. Rows are unified per CDR3 protein, each entry keeping the most common DNA and genes. The V and J calls shown here were made by TCRdb, not taken from the authors' results. This sample lists fewer than 850,000 distinct CDR3 sequences; around 27% were detected once. Together, the top ten hold around 0.55% of the sample.

CDR1 and CDR2 are drawn from the germline V gene: MDHEN, SYDVKM. The CDR3 runs 14 amino acids, cysteine and phenylalanine included. Only the CDR3 DNA is retained, 42 bases long and in frame from the first base. V lost 3 bases and J lost 0 bases; the stretch between them is 9 bases long. Overall study outcomes, separate from this receptor: Normalized Chao1 diversity was significantly lower in multiple sclerosis patients than controls, suggesting substantial peripheral T-cell clonal expansion. Direct clustering with F measure revealed strong co-clustering of samples prepared in the same batch, which led to a batch-effect correction. Several TRBV segments, including TRBV5-6, TRBV5-1 and TRBV20-1, were significantly more frequent in patients than controls. The multiple sclerosis patient group was slightly younger than the control group.

To demonstrate the VDJtools post-analysis software, the study profiled TCR beta repertoires from the peripheral blood of around 13 young patients with multiple sclerosis. The patients with multiple sclerosis were children and adolescents between about 6 and 17 years of age. What was sequenced was blood. This sequence was found in a girl aged 10-17 years with multiple sclerosis. The sequence is built from TRBV28 and TRBJ2-7; the D gene is perhaps TRBD1, from 6 matching bases. Here is the DNA: TGTGCCAGCAGTTTCGGGACACACTCCTACGAGCAGTACTTC. Its protein is CASSFGTHSYEQYF.